The next 8 T cell receptor beta chains were all read from a single sample in a study of brain metastases from non-small cell lung cancer. Some clones are missing from TCRdb's copy, which holds only in-frame ones; the method was immunoSEQ multiplex PCR. The table shows hundreds of clones, with around 87% occurring only once. Sequences were obtained from tumor-adjacent normal tissue. The source is a donor aged 40 or older with non-small cell lung cancer.

The chain recombines TRBV2 with TRBJ2-5; no reliable D call. The CDR3 covers 12 residues. Germline loops: CDR1 SNHLY, CDR2 FYNNEI. The V gene lost 7 bases and the J gene lost 4 bases, with 10 bases spanning the gap. The CDR3: CASTRPPETQYF. The CDR3 region has the DNA TGTGCCAGCACCCGACCCCCAGAGACCCAGTACTTC.

Here the CDR3 DNA reads TGCGCCAGCAGCCGGACTAGCGAGTTTACCGATGAGCAGTTCTTC. Its translation: CASSRTSEFTDEQFF. The rearrangement joins TRBV5-1 to TRBJ2-1, with TRBD2 matching over 9 bases. The CDR3 sequence is 15 residues long. Germline V gives CDR1 SGHRS, CDR2 YFSETQ. The V segment lost 4 bases and the J segment 8 bases; nucleotides outside the gene matches: 10. Filled out from reference TRBV5-1 and TRBJ2-1, the complete variable domain reads KAGVTQTPRYLIKTRGQQVTLSCSPISGHRSVSWYQQTPGQGLQFLFEYFSETQRNKGNFPGRFSGRQFSNSRSEMNVSTLELGDSALYLCASSRTSEFTDEQFFGPGTRLTVL.

This CDR3 is CASRSGQGAYTDTQYF. DNA of the CDR3: TGTGCCAGTAGATCGGGACAGGGGGCATACACAGATACGCAGTATTTT. The chain carries TRBV19 and TRBJ2-3, with 12 bases that match TRBD1. The length of the CDR3 is 16 residues. Germline V CDR1 and CDR2: LNHDA, SQIVND (reference sequence). V lost 6 bases to trimming and J lost 2 bases; unmatched junction nucleotides: 6. The full variable domain, its missing parts supplied by reference TRBV19 and TRBJ2-3, is DGGITQSPKYLFRKEGQNVTLSCEQNLNHDAMYWYRQDPGQGLRLIYYSQIVNDFQKGDIAEGYSVSREKKESFPLTVTSAQKNPTAFYLCASRSGQGAYTDTQYFGPGTRLTVL.

J is TRBJ1-1 and V is TRBV6-1, with TRBD1 as a possible D gene (5 bases). The CDR3 length is 17 residues. Looked up from germline, CDR1 is MNHNS and CDR2 is SASEGT. V shed 3 bases and J shed 0 bases, with 17 bases lying between them. The CDR3 DNA reads TGTGCCAGCAGTGATAGTGGAGGGACGGCAGTGAACACTGAAGCTTTCTTT. Translating it yields CASSDSGGTAVNTEAFF.

As to this clone: Compared with germline, one end of the junction differs, possibly owing to a read error. This sequence joins TRBV7-8 and TRBJ2-1; 7 positions match TRBD2. Germline assignment: CDR1 SGHVS and CDR2 FQNEAQ. The length of the CDR3 is 15 residues. CDR3 nucleotide sequence: TGTGCCAGCAACTTAGGTGCGGGGGTCCCCAATGAGCAGTTCTTC. Protein: CASNLGAGVPNEQFF.

The V and J genes are TRBV19 and TRBJ2-2; D call uncertain. Germline V gives CDR1 LNHDA, CDR2 SQIVND (reference sequence). The CDR3 sequence is 15 residues long. Trimming shortened V by 3 bases and J by 4 bases, and 12 bases separated the two germline ends. The CDR3 protein is CASSIDSYSTGELFF. CDR3 in DNA: TGTGCCAGTAGTATCGACTCCTACAGCACCGGGGAGCTGTTTTTT.

V and J are TRBV13 and TRBJ1-1, with D unresolved. The V gene's germline CDR1 is PRHDT and CDR2 FYEKMQ (reference sequence). The ends were cut back, 0 bases at V and 1 base at J, with 9 bases in the middle. The CDR3 covers 15 residues. The CDR3: CASSLGGGRNTEAFF. The CDR3 DNA reads TGTGCCAGCAGCTTAGGGGGCGGGAGGAACACTGAAGCTTTCTTT.

Comment on this clone: Other DNA sequences in the sample encode the same CDR3. This sequence joins TRBV4-2 and TRBJ1-1; D unclear. The germline gives CDR1 LGHNA, CDR2 YNFKEQ. Trimming pared 1 base from V and 5 bases from J, leaving 5 bases between. The CDR3 has 12 amino acids. The CDR3 bases are TGTGCCAGCAGCCAAGTCACGACTGAAGCTTTCTTT. As protein: CASSQVTTEAFF.